A single sample is the source of the 9 T cell receptor beta chains below, sequenced in a study of T cell responses to AZD1222 COVID-19 vaccine. Profiling relied on immunoSEQ multiplex PCR, and the TCRdb table lists in-frame clones only, not all of them. In the table there are roughly 200,000 clones, about 93% of which are singletons. This material consisted of peripheral blood, taken 28 days after the second dose of the MenACWY control vaccine. The receptors here all came from an adult who received the MenACWY meningococcal vaccine as a control.

The chain links TRBV14 to TRBJ2-5; TRBD1 or TRBD2 may be the D gene (5 bases each). Trimming cost V 4 bases and J 4 bases, with 19 bases left between them. Germline CDR1 and CDR2: SGHDN and FVKESK. The CDR3 runs 16 residues. Here the CDR3 DNA reads TGTGCCAGCAGCCTTCGGGGCCTACCCTGGGGAGAGACCCAGTACTTC. It yields the protein CASSLRGLPWGETQYF.

The chain carries TRBV30 and TRBJ1-2, with D hard to call. Deletions cut 0 bases from V and 4 bases from J, with 6 bases between. CDR3 length: 12 residues. Looked up from germline, CDR1 is GTSNPN and CDR2 is SVGIG (reference sequence). As DNA, the CDR3 is TGTGCCTGGAGTGTACGGATCTATGGCTACACCTTC. It codes for CAWSVRIYGYTF.

The CDR3 reads CASSLGWTEDNEKLFF. CDR3 coding DNA: TGTGCCAGCAGCTTAGGATGGACAGAAGATAATGAAAAACTGTTTTTT. The chain is built from TRBV7-8 and TRBJ1-4; weak D call: TRBD1 (6 bases). Trimming removed 1 base at V and 4 bases at J, with 13 bases between. The germline V gene has CDR1 SGHVS and CDR2 FQNEAQ. This CDR3 spans 16 amino acids.

The J gene is TRBJ1-2, the V gene TRBV2; tentative D call: TRBD1 (6 bases). Germline V gene sequence: CDR1 SNHLY, CDR2 FYNNEI. V shed 4 bases and J shed 3 bases, with 12 bases lying between them. The CDR3 extends over 14 amino acids. This chain's CDR3 is CASSASGQHYGYTF. Here the CDR3 DNA reads TGTGCCAGCAGTGCCTCCGGACAGCACTATGGCTACACCTTC.

V is TRBV3-1 (or the pseudogene TRBV3-2) and J is TRBJ2-7, with D perhaps TRBD1 (6 bases). The CDR3 covers 15 residues. CDR1 and CDR2 (germline): LGHDT, YNNKEL (reference sequence). Trimming took 3 bases from V and 0 from J, leaving 12 bases between them. CDR3 bases: TGTGCCAGCAGCCAGTTAGACAGGAGCTCCTACGAGCAGTACTTC. Translated, it gives CASSQLDRSSYEQYF.

The chain couples TRBV6-5 to TRBJ1-6; D is ambiguous. With 5 bases removed from V and 2 bases from J, the gap between germline ends came to 10 bases. The CDR3 is 15 residues long. Looked up from germline, CDR1 is MNHEY and CDR2 is SVGAGI. This CDR3 is CASSHGNTYNSPLHF. In DNA, the CDR3 is TGTGCCAGCAGTCATGGGAATACCTATAATTCACCCCTCCACTTT.

V and J are TRBV13 and TRBJ2-2; TRBD1 matches 7 bases. The CDR3 is 18 amino acids. The trim removed 5 bases at V and 4 bases at J, leaving 16 bases unmatched. Germline CDR1 reads PRHDT; CDR2 reads FYEKMQ (reference sequence). The CDR3 region has the DNA TGTGCCAGCAGCCCCAAACCCTCCGACAGGGTGAGCACCGGGGAGCTGTTTTTT. Protein sequence: CASSPKPSDRVSTGELFF.

The genes are TRBV2 and TRBJ1-4, with a tentative D call TRBD1 (5 bases). This CDR3 contains 14 residues. Germline V CDR1 and CDR2: SNHLY, FYNNEI. Trimming pared 7 bases from V and 5 bases from J, leaving 14 bases between. CDR3 protein: CASNLGAPNEKLFF. The CDR3 coding sequence is TGTGCCAGCAACCTAGGGGCCCCAAATGAAAAACTGTTTTTT.

The J gene is TRBJ2-4, the V gene TRBV18; 7 nucleotides match TRBD1. Germline V gene data show CDR1 as KGHSH and CDR2 as LQKENI. The trim removed 3 bases at V and 7 bases at J, leaving 15 bases unmatched. CDR3 length: 17 amino acids. The CDR3 region is CASSPSSGTAVGNIQYF. The CDR3 bases are TGTGCCAGCTCACCGAGTTCCGGGACAGCGGTCGGGAACATTCAGTACTTC.